The clone carrying this T cell receptor (beta chain) occurred many times. The length of the CDR3 is 15 residues. With 5 bases clipped from V and 4 bases from J, the junction kept 10 bases outside the gene matches. Per germline, CDR1 MDHEN and CDR2 SYDVKM. TCRdb reanalysed the reads using MiXCR and keeps one entry per CDR3 protein. The sample lists hundreds of thousands of distinct CDR3 sequences; 20% to 25% were seen once. These data belong to a study of T cell repertoires in cytomegalovirus infection. About the study: A matching HLA type, together with CMV infection, was signaled by public TCR beta signatures.

This TCR came from a human donor in good health (CMV status not recorded). Some clones in this sample may be carry-over from other donors' samples. The chain recombines TRBV28 with TRBJ1-2; 7 nucleotides line up with TRBD1. Sequenced: CD8+ T cells from PBMCs. This chain's CDR3 is CASSAPGQQIYGYTF. CDR3 bases: TGTGCCAGCAGTGCGCCGGGACAGCAGATCTATGGCTACACCTTC.